This entry features one TCR beta chain sequence. The antigen remains undetermined. The CDR3 ends on some other residue instead of the conserved phenylalanine or tryptophan, so this is likely a read error. The template was RNA from unsorted bulk tissue. Distant lung tissue was collected more than 3 cm away from the tumor edge. The source of the sample is a study of tumor and adjacent non-tumor tissue in lung cancer. About the study: Stage I to III disease affected approximately 11 men and roughly five women aged roughly 31 to 85. Study-wide points: Significantly higher TCR diversity was found in tumor than normal lung.

Per the germline V gene, CDR1 is MNHEY and CDR2 is SVGAGI. The CDR3 covers 17 residues. A modified ARM-PCR protocol with three rounds of nested PCR amplified TCRbeta. Via MiXCR, TCRdb re-called the multiplex PCR reads, giving one row per CDR3 protein. The table lists 90,000 to 100,000 distinct CDR3 sequences, roughly 78% of them singletons. This chain connects TRBV6-5 to TRBJ2-7; D perhaps matches TRBD1 (7 bases). The receptor was isolated from a man between 60 and 75 years old with small cell lung cancer. Material for sequencing was distant non-tumor lung tissue. The CDR3 coding sequence is TGTGCCTGCAGTCGCGATCCCTCCTCGGGGGACAGTGACGAGCAGTACTTA. It codes for CACSRDPSSGDSDEQYL.